This section outlines one T cell receptor (beta chain) sequence together with its context. What it recognizes is unknown. The sample is drawn from a study of cytomegalovirus exposure and HLA in healthy donors. Study-wide results and limits: Analysis was carried out at a later point, and it linked a missense DCLRE1C variant to TCR beta V- and J-gene trimming. Cytomegalovirus status was reportedly diagnosed by the classifier with high specificity and sensitivity. Associated with cytomegalovirus, according to the listing, were some 180 TCR beta chains.

With 60 Vbeta and 13 Jbeta primers, the PCR was carried out. Clones were read by immunoSEQ multiplex PCR, and TCRdb kept only the in-frame ones, dropping some. This sample's clone table lists 130,000 or so clones. The CDR3 consists of 15 residues. After removal of 6 bases from V and 0 bases from J, the junction contained 9 bases not matched to a gene. Germline CDR1 SQVTM, CDR2 ANQGSEA. This clonotype was obtained from a woman under 30 in good health and CMV-seronegative. The sample was PBMCs. The chain combines TRBV29-1 with TRBJ2-7; 9 bases map to TRBD1. CDR3 coding DNA: TGCAGCGTCCACAGGGGGCGTTTAAGCTCCTACGAGCAGTACTTC. Translation gives CSVHRGRLSSYEQYF.